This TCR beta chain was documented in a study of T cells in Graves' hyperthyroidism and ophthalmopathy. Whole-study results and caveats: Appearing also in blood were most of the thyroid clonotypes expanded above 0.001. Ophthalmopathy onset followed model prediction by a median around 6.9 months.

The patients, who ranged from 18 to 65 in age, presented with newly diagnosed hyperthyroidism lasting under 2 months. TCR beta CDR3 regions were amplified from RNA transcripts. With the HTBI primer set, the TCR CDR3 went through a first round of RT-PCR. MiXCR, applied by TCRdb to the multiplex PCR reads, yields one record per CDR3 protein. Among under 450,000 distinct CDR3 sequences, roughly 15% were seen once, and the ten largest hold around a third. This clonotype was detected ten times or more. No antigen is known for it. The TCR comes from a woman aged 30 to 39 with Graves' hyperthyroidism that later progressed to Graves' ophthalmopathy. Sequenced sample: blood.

This chain's CDR3 is CSASTGSPYGYTF. The CDR3 DNA is TGCAGTGCCTCGACAGGATCTCCCTATGGCTACACCTTC. The chain is built from TRBV20-1 and TRBJ1-2, with a possible D match to TRBD1 (6 bases). This CDR3 has 13 residues. Germline V gene sequence: CDR1 DFQATT, CDR2 SNEGSKA (reference sequence). V lost 6 bases and J 4 bases, leaving 15 bases between the germline ends.